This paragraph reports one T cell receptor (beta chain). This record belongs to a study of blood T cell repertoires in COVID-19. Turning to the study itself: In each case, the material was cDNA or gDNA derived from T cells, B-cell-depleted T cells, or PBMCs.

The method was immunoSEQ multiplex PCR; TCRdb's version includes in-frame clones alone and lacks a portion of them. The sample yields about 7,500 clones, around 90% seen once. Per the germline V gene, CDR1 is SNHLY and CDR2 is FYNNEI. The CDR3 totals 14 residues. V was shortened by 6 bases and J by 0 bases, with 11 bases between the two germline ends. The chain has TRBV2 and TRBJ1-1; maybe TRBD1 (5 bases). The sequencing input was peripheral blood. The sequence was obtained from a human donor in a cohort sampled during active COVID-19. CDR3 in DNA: TGTGCCAGCAGGAGCAGGGCCGTGAACACTGAAGCTTTCTTT. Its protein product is CASRSRAVNTEAFF. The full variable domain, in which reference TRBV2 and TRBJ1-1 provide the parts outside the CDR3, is EPEVTQTPSHQVTQMGQEVILRCVPISNHLYFYWYRQILGQKVEFLVSFYNNEISEKSEIFDDQFSVERPDGSNFTLKIRSTKLEDSAMYFCASRSRAVNTEAFFGQGTRLTVV.